This TCR beta chain was recorded in a study of vaccination effects on CD4 cells after COVID-19. Background on the study: Sampling occurred a median 72 days post second dose, range 14 to 241. Study results and caveats: From healthy vaccinees, only 1 of 255 vaccine-induced clones also reacted to common cold coronaviruses.

Concerning this clone: The antigen is unknown.

Antigen-specific CD4+ T cells were first expanded with viral peptide pools by the ViraFEST assay and only then sequenced. Isolating CD4+ T cells followed about 10 days of culture. Participants completed two doses of the BNT162b2 or mRNA-1273 vaccine. Here immunoSEQ multiplex PCR was the method, and the copy in TCRdb shows in-frame clones only, minus some. The sample contains some 74,000 clones, roughly four fifths of which appear only once. The TCR originated in a human donor who received a COVID-19 vaccine. The input for sequencing was CD4+ T cells from PBMCs cultured with HCoV-229E spike peptides, taken after COVID-19 vaccination.

The chain's CDR3 is CASSQKEGEKLFF. The CDR3 DNA reads as TGTGCCAGCAGCCAGAAAGAAGGGGAAAAACTGTTTTTT. V gene TRBV5-4 combines with J gene TRBJ1-4; D gene uncertain. This CDR3 is 13 amino acids long. With 4 bases removed from V and 8 bases from J, the gap between germline ends came to 12 bases. Germline loops: CDR1 SGHNT, CDR2 YYREEE (reference sequence).